The T cell receptor (beta chain) under discussion was sequenced for a study of long-term antiretroviral therapy in people with HIV (dated by TCRdb to between 2021 and 2024). In the study overall: Collection of the earliest samples took place about a decade ahead of the 2015 WHO recommendation for immediate ART, at a time when ART was typically delayed until CD4 counts fell. Whether ART initiation and durable HIV suppression were associated with changes in peripheral blood TRB repertoire composition and diversity was tested in a retrospective serial study. From 30 to 35 adults with confirmed HIV infection, the cohort provided under 250 cryopreserved PBMC samples, gathered serially across a mean of around 6 years (range 1-12). Of the 30 or so participants with HIV, approximately ten were female. No cross-contamination during QIAcube processing turned up in test extractions that ran a monoclonal T-cell line alongside some 34 polyclonal samples.

This clone is classified as medium-sized (0.01 to 0.1%). It lacks a known antigen. Base quality data are lacking; no much larger clone is found one base away. Looking up the germline V gene yields CDR1 LGHNA and CDR2 YSLEER. V and J are trimmed by 4 bases and 8 bases, and the gene matches miss 9 bases of the junction. Including the terminal cysteine and phenylalanine, the CDR3 comprises 14 residues. Only the CDR3 DNA is retained, 42 bases long and in frame from the first base. What the research found in general, with its limitations: Owing to limited PBMC availability, only the TCR beta chain was sequenced, without alpha chain pairing. Expanded TRB clones identified before ART initiation dominated the repertoire at all time points, although this dominance fluctuated and declined in many PLHIV after ART. Starting ART was linked to a significant rise in TRB diversity, yet even after long-term ART the diversity remained significantly lower than in transplant donor controls. Because pre-ART samples had limited cell numbers, unsorted PBMC were profiled rather than sorted CD4+ and CD8+ T cells. The samples span the years 2004 to 2017, and the ART regimens used may be less effective than current regimens. HIV repertoires had narrower CDR3 length ranges than controls, and the network structure suggested an antigen-experienced repertoire that shifted only slightly toward naive after ART. Inferences about post-ART repertoire changes are limited because no data were available on ART adherence, viral resistance or therapy changes.

Sequencing of the TRB variable region was done with the immunoSEQ hsTCRB v3.0 assay at survey level resolution. TRB sequencing targeted a depth of roughly 35,000-55,000 T-cell genomes per sample. An Illumina MiSeq with a v3 150-cycle kit was used to sequence the pooled TRB libraries. The source study handled its data this way. Repertoire analysis was performed in R inside a reproducible Nextflow workflow that covered QC, data transformation and analysis. Custom analyses were implemented in LymphoSeq2, an R package for AIRR-Seq data exploration. After excluding a handful of samples that yielded fewer than 5000 total TRB sequences, approximately 170 HIV repertoires remained for analysis. Among the approximately 180 HIV repertoires that were kept, around 59 were collected before ART initiation and more than 120 were collected after ART initiation. Repertoires were downsampled to 5000 TRB nucleotide sequences, with summary statistics averaged over 100 downsampling iterations. The analysis kept only TRB sequences whose CDR3 regions were at least seven amino acids long. Two measures captured diversity: a Shannon entropy-derived clonality score and the Gini coefficient. In the repertoire networks, any two of the top 5000 CDR3 amino acid sequences were connected whenever the two sequences differed by an edit distance of one. Antigen specificity groups and MHC restriction were predicted for TRB CDR3 amino acid sequences with GLIPH2. To flag known associations with CMV, EBV, HIV or tissue antigens, CDR3 amino acid sequences were compared against VDJdb and McPAS-TCR. Pre-ART, post-ART and control groups were compared with Wilcoxon signed-rank tests and Holm-Bonferroni correction. TCRdb holds this immuneACCESS table with in-frame rearrangements only. Some clones are missing; in checked studies, unresolved V genes explain under half, and the rest has no known cause. V, J and clone size were drawn from that table, and D and trimming were deduced from the DNA. In this sample the table shows just under 8,000 clones, over 75% of which occur a single time. The top ten hold around 14% of the sample.

To be included, a participant needed at least one PBMC sample from before ART initiation plus at least two post-ART samples. Treatment was received in the United States of America by all participants with HIV. Before DNA extraction, cryopreserved samples of 1-10 million PBMC were thawed and then washed. At the time of the earliest PBMC sample for each participant with HIV, ages ranged from about 23 to 60 years. Each participant contributed PBMC samples from 1-4 timepoints before ART initiation and 2-8 timepoints after ART initiation, with a median of 7 samples. Serial HIV viral load, CD4+ T-cell count, ART history and demographic data were obtained for every participant. A Qiagen kit on a QIAcube was used to extract genomic DNA from unsorted PBMC, with samples processed in batches of 12.

The sequence links TRBV4-3 to TRBJ1-2; TRBD1 matches 8 bases in the middle. The source was unsorted PBMCs, collected less than 2.7 years before starting antiretroviral therapy. The sequence was obtained from a man aged 35-49 years with HIV. The sequenced DNA is TGCGCCAGCAGCCCGAACCAGGGGGCGGGAGGCTACACCTTC. Translation gives CASSPNQGAGGYTF.